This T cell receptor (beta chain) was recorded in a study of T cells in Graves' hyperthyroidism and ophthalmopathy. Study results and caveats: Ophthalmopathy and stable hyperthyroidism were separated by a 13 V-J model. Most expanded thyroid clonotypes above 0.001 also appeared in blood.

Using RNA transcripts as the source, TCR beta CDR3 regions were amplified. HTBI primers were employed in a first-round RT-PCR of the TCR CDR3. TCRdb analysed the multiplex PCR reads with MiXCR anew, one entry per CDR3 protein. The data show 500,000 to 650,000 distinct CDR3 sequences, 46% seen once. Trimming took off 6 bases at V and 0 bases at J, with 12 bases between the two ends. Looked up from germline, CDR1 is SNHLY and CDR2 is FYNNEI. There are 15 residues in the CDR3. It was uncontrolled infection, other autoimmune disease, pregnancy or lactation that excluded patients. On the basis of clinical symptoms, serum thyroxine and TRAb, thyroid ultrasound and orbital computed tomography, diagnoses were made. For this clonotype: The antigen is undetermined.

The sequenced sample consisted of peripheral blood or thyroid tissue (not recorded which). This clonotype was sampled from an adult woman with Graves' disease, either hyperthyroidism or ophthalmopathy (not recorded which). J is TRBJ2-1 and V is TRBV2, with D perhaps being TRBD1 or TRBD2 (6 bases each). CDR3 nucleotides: TGTGCCAGCAGCCCGAGGGGGGCCTCCTACAATGAGCAGTTCTTC. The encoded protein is CASSPRGASYNEQFF.